The 17 T cell receptor beta chains given below trace back to one sample, sequenced in a study of identical twins. From the 5' RACE reads, TCRdb called clonotypes with MiXCR, one entry per CDR3 protein. This sample has about 790,000 distinct CDR3 sequences, with around a sixth found just once. These data also featured in a second study, about T cells expressing NK-cell markers.

Sequencing used PBMCs. The receptors were gathered from a woman between 18 and 29 years old in good health.

This clonotype appeared a few times. The rearrangement uses TRBV5-1 and TRBJ2-2, with D unresolved. Per germline, CDR1 SGHRS and CDR2 YFSETQ. V lost 3 bases and J lost 7, with 10 bases in between. The CDR3 length is 13 residues. The CDR3 spells CASSSRRGGELFF. The CDR3 DNA reads as TGCGCCAGCAGCTCTCGCCGCGGCGGGGAGCTGTTTTTT.

This clonotype has only a few counts. The CDR3 is CAWSIPGQGWNQPQHF. In nucleotides, the CDR3 is TGTGCCTGGAGCATTCCGGGACAGGGATGGAATCAGCCCCAGCATTTT. The gene calls are TRBV30 and TRBJ1-5, with 9 nucleotides matching TRBD1. CDR1 and CDR2 from the germline V gene are GTSNPN and SVGIG (reference sequence). The CDR3 is made up of 16 amino acids. With 3 bases clipped from V and 4 bases from J, the junction kept 10 bases outside the gene matches.

The chain joins TRBV20-1 to TRBJ2-7, with 12 bases identical to TRBD2. Germline lookup yields CDR1 DFQATT and CDR2 SNEGSKA (reference sequence). V shed 1 base, J shed 1 base, and the junction held 5 bases outside the gene matches. This CDR3 spans 16 amino acids. CDR3: CSARGTSGAMSYEQYF. The CDR3 bases are TGCAGTGCTAGAGGGACTAGCGGGGCCATGTCCTACGAGCAGTACTTC.

This clonotype appeared a few times. This sequence joins TRBV20-1 and TRBJ2-7, with a possible D match to TRBD2 (5 bases). V lost 3 bases, J lost 2 bases, and 11 bases lay in between. The CDR3 runs to 13 residues. Germline CDR1 DFQATT, CDR2 SNEGSKA (reference sequence). Written as DNA, the CDR3 is TGCAGTGCTAGCTTGAGCGGAACCTACGAGCAGTACTTC. It translates to CSASLSGTYEQYF.

This clonotype was seen more than once but under ten times. This chain joins TRBV20-1 and TRBJ2-3; tentatively, D is TRBD2 (5 bases). Trimming removed 4 bases from V and 2 bases from J, with 19 bases in between. The germline V gene encodes CDR1 DFQATT and CDR2 SNEGSKA (reference sequence). CDR3 length: 16 amino acids. The CDR3 is CSATPRILDYTDTQYF. The CDR3 DNA reads TGCAGTGCTACTCCCCGAATACTAGACTACACAGATACGCAGTATTTT.

Many counts were recorded for this clonotype. V gene TRBV12-3 or TRBV12-4 combines with J gene TRBJ2-1, with D perhaps matching TRBD2 (6 bases). The CDR3 is 11 residues long. V lost 3 bases and J 9 bases, leaving 6 bases between the germline ends. CDR3 sequence reads: CASSLRGEQFF. CDR3 in DNA: TGTGCCAGCAGTTTGCGGGGTGAGCAGTTCTTC.

A few counts support this clonotype. The chain links TRBV6-1 to TRBJ2-3, with 7 bases aligning to TRBD2. Losses at the gene ends were 7 bases for V and 0 bases for J; bases not matched to a gene: 7. This CDR3 comprises 15 residues. Germline assignment: CDR1 MNHNS and CDR2 SASEGT. The CDR3 bases are TGTGCCAGCATAGGGGCGGGAGCGAGCACAGATACGCAGTATTTT. Its translation: CASIGAGASTDTQYF.

This clonotype appeared a few times. V gene TRBV5-1 combines with J gene TRBJ2-7; the D gene is possibly TRBD1 (6 bases). V lost 7 bases to trimming and J lost 4 bases, with 15 bases between them. Germline V gene lookup returns CDR1 SGHRS and CDR2 YFSETQ. The CDR3 sequence is 13 residues long. The CDR3 is CASRTGIGYEQYF. The CDR3 region has the DNA TGCGCCAGCCGCACAGGGATCGGGTACGAGCAGTACTTC.

This clonotype was seen more than once but under ten times. The chain links TRBV9 to TRBJ1-1; 7 positions match TRBD1. The CDR3 has 14 amino acids. The V gene end was trimmed by 4 bases and the J gene end by 4 bases; junction bases not matched to a gene: 7. Germline V CDR1 and CDR2: SGDLS, YYNGEE. CDR3 nucleotide sequence: TGTGCCAGCAGCCCGACGACAGGGACCACTGAAGCTTTCTTT. It translates to CASSPTTGTTEAFF. The whole variable domain, remainder taken from reference TRBV9 and TRBJ1-1, is DSGVTQTPKHLITATGQRVTLRCSPRSGDLSVYWYQQSLDQGLQFLIQYYNGEERAKGNILERFSAQQFPDLHSELNLSSLELGDSALYFCASSPTTGTTEAFFGQGTRLTVV.

This chain uses TRBV7-9 with TRBJ1-2; D possibly corresponds to TRBD1 (5 bases). V was trimmed by 8 bases and J by 3 bases, leaving 16 bases between them. This CDR3 spans 14 amino acids. Germline V CDR1 and CDR2: SEHNR, FQNEAQ (reference sequence). The CDR3 sequence is CASHGRRGDYGYTF. The CDR3 DNA reads TGTGCCAGCCATGGTCGTCGGGGCGACTATGGCTACACCTTC.

Details on this clonotype: A read error may be the cause here, since a much bigger clone is one base away. This rearrangement joins TRBV7-9 to TRBJ2-5, with a weak D call TRBD1 (6 bases). The CDR3 runs to 15 residues. V shed 5 bases and J shed 4 bases, with 17 bases lying between them. Per germline, CDR1 SEHNR and CDR2 FQNEAQ (reference sequence). The CDR3 here is CASSLQGVLRETQYF. CDR3 DNA: TGTGCCAGCAGCCTACAGGGCGTTCTCCGAGAGACCCAGTACTTC.

This clonotype was recorded at least ten times. The rearrangement joins TRBV12-3 or TRBV12-4 to TRBJ1-6; no definite D call. V dropped 6 bases and J dropped 1 base, with 7 bases sitting between them. The CDR3 sequence is 14 residues long. The CDR3, as DNA: TGTGCCAGCAGCAGAGGGTCCTATAATTCACCCCTCCACTTT. It translates to CASSRGSYNSPLHF.

This clonotype occurred a few times. The V and J genes are TRBV15 and TRBJ2-3; D may be TRBD1 (6 bases). Germline CDR1 reads LNHNV; CDR2 reads YYDKDF (reference sequence). Trimming shortened V by 8 bases and J by 3 bases, and 15 bases separated the two germline ends. The CDR3 is made up of 14 amino acids. The chain's CDR3 is CATADRTGTDTQYF. CDR3 DNA sequence: TGTGCCACCGCGGACAGAACCGGGACAGATACGCAGTATTTT.

This clonotype occurred a few times. CDR3 sequence: CSTFLAGLSYNEQFF. CDR3 DNA sequence: TGCAGTACATTTCTAGCGGGGCTATCCTACAATGAGCAGTTCTTC. The J gene is TRBJ2-1, the V gene TRBV20-1, with 9 bases that match TRBD2. The CDR3 contains 15 residues. The V gene's germline CDR1 is DFQATT and CDR2 SNEGSKA (reference sequence). J was trimmed by 1 base and V by 8 bases; bases with no gene match: 9.

This clonotype was observed a few times. The chain recombines TRBV11-1 with TRBJ2-3; the D gene is possibly TRBD1 (5 bases). V shed 4 bases and J shed 0 bases, with 23 bases lying between them. There are 19 residues in the CDR3. Germline V gene sequence: CDR1 SGHAT, CDR2 FQDESV (reference sequence). CDR3 nucleotide sequence: TGTGCCAGCAGCTCCCGCAGGGCCCGATTAGCAACTAGCACAGATACGCAGTATTTT. Translating it yields CASSSRRARLATSTDTQYF.

In this sample, this clonotype turned up a few times. CDR3 sequence reads: CSALLAGSGDTQYF. CDR3 nucleotide sequence: TGCAGTGCCCTACTAGCGGGATCAGGAGATACGCAGTATTTT. The chain couples TRBV20-1 to TRBJ2-3; TRBD2 agrees at 10 bases. V shed 6 bases and J 5 bases; nucleotides not matched to a gene: 8. Germline lookup yields CDR1 DFQATT and CDR2 SNEGSKA (reference sequence). The CDR3 length is 14 residues.

Only a few counts were recorded for this clonotype. The chain carries TRBV20-1 and TRBJ1-4; a weak D match, TRBD1 (5 bases). V lost 1 base, J lost 4 bases, and 7 bases lay in between. Germline V gene sequence: CDR1 DFQATT, CDR2 SNEGSKA (reference sequence). The CDR3 is 13 amino acids. As DNA, the CDR3 is TGCAGTGCTAGAGTGCAGGGTAATGAAAAACTGTTTTTT. Its protein is CSARVQGNEKLFF.